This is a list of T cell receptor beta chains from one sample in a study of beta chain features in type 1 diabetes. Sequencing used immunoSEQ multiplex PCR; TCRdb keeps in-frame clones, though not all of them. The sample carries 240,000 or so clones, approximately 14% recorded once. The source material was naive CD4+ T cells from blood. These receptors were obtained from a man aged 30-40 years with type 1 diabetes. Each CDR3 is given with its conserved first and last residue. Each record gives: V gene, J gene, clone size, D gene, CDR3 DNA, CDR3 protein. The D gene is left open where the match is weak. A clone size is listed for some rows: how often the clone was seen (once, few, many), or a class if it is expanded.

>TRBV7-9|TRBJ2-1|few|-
TGTGCCAGCAGCCCACAGGGTTTCCTTGAGCAGTTCTTC
CASSPQGFLEQFF
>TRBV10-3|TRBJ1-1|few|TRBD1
TGTGCCATCAGTGGGACAGGGCTGGACACTGAAGCTTTCTTT
CAISGTGLDTEAFF
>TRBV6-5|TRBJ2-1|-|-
TGTGCCAGCAGTAGGGGGAGGGATGAGCAGTTCTTC
CASSRGRDEQFF
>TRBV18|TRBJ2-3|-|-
TGTGCCAGCTCGCAGAAGACTAGCACAGATACGCAGTATTTT
CASSQKTSTDTQYF
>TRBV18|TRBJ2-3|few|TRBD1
TGTGCCAGCTCACCCCCGACCGGACAGGGTATCACAGATACGCAGTATTTT
CASSPPTGQGITDTQYF
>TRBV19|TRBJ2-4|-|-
TGTGCCAGTAGTATAGATTACAACATAGCCAAAAACATTCAGTACTTC
CASSIDYNIAKNIQYF
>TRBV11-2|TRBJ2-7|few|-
TGTGCCAGCAGCTTAGGACAGAGGTTGTACTTC
CASSLGQRLYF
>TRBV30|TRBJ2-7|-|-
TGTGCCTGGAGTGTTAACGAGCAGGGGCAGTACTTC
CAWSVNEQGQYF
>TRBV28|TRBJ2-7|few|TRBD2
TGTGCCAGCAGCCCCATAGGGACTAGCGCGTCCTACGAGCAGTACTTC
CASSPIGTSASYEQYF
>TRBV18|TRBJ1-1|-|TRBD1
TGTGCCAGCTCACCCTCCGACAGGGGTAGCACTGAAGCTTTCTTT
CASSPSDRGSTEAFF
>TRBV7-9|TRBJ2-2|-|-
TGTGCCAGCAGCTTACCTTTTGCGTCGGCCGGGGAGCTGTTTTTT
CASSLPFASAGELFF
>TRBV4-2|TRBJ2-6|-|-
TGTGCCAGCAGCCAAGATCTCGGCCGAACGCGGGACAGCCAACAGTCTGGGGCCAACGTCCTGACTTTC
CASSQDLGRTRDSQQSGANVLTF
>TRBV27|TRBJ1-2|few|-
TGTGCCAGCAGTGTAATCGCCGGGGGAGGGGGCTACACCTTC
CASSVIAGGGGYTF
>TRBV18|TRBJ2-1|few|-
TGTGCCAGCTCACGCGGCGGCGGGGCGCTATACAATGAGCAGTTCTTC
CASSRGGGALYNEQFF
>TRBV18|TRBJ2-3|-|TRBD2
TGTGCCAGCTCACCGGGACTAGCGGGCACAGATACGCAGTATTTT
CASSPGLAGTDTQYF
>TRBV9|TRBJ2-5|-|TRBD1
TGTGCCAGCAGCGTAGCCAGGGGGCAAGGGCAAGAGACCCAGTACTTC
CASSVARGQGQETQYF
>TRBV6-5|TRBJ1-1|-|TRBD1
TGTGCCAGCAGCTTATCCGACAGGGCGAACACTGAAGCTTTCTTT
CASSLSDRANTEAFF
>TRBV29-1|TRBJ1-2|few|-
TGCAGCGTTGAAGGGTGGAGAGGGGGCTATGGCTACACCTTC
CSVEGWRGGYGYTF
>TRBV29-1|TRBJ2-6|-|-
TGCAGCGTTGAGATGGGGGGGCGATGGGCCAACGTCCTGACTTTC
CSVEMGGRWANVLTF
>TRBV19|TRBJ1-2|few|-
TGTGCCACAAGACACAACTATGGCTACACCTTC
CATRHNYGYTF
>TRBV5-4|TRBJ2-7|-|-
TGTGCCAGCAGCTTGGGAGGGACTTACTCCTACGAGCAGTACTTC
CASSLGGTYSYEQYF
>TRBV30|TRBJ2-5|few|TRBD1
TGTGCCTGGGCGCCGGGACAGGGGGGACCCCAGACCCAGTACTTC
CAWAPGQGGPQTQYF
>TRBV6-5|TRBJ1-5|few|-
TGTGCCAGCAGAGCCCCGGGGAATCAGCCCCAGCATTTT
CASRAPGNQPQHF
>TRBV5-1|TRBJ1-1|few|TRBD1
TGCGCCAGCAGCTGGGACAGGGAGGGGGGTGAAGCTTTCTTT
CASSWDREGGEAFF
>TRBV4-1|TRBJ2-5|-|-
TGCGCCAGCAGCCCTAGCAGGGGGGTCCAAGAGACCCAGTACTTC
CASSPSRGVQETQYF
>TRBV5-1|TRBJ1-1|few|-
TGCGCCAGCAGCCGAACATCCGGGTCGAACACTGAAGCTTTCTTT
CASSRTSGSNTEAFF